This T cell receptor (beta chain) emerged from a study of cytomegalovirus exposure and HLA in healthy donors (dated by TCRdb to the late 2010s). In the study overall: In an earlier analysis of 587 of the donors, 250 to 350 Gb of sequence data and some 100 million unique TCR beta sequences from approximately 180 million T cells were reported. In addition to the first cohort of 650 to 800 subjects, a separate validation cohort of approximately 110 different subjects was used. High-throughput TCR immunosequencing, statistical association of individual TCRs with disease status, and machine learning were combined to predict cytomegalovirus infection status. An early release that covered about 600 HLA-typed donors contained approximately 300 gigabases of sequencing data and 65 million to 100 million unique TCR sequences. Donor age, sex, ethnicity and CMV serostatus were collected together with the repertoire data. A later analysis re-analyzed previously published TCR beta repertoires from about 600 donors and added high-resolution HLA genotyping to study TCR occurrence patterns. The T cell repertoires of under 750 subjects were profiled by immunosequencing and related to cytomegalovirus serostatus. All discovery cohort repertoires had been generated on a single sequencing platform. An earlier analysis of approximately 580 of the donors used high-throughput TCR beta sequencing to judge whether each TCR beta V gene segment behaved as functional or pseudogenic. Among the roughly 410 genotyped donors, roughly 80% belonged to the genetic ancestry cluster associated with self-reported Caucasian donors. Typing coverage varied by locus: roughly 620-640 donors for A, B, C, DRB1 and DQB1; 522 for DQA1; some 610 for DPA1; approximately 470 for DPB1. Rather than drawing on any new phenotypic data, the later analysis identified candidate immune exposures from TCR beta sequences and the way those sequences occurred across donors. Genome-wide SNP genotypes for about 60% of the 666 donors were used in a later genetic analysis, which treated that subset as a discovery cohort. Among roughly 400 genotyped donors of the cohort, an average of approximately 220,000 unique TCR beta nucleotide sequences was sequenced per donor, of which approximately 18% were non-productive. Both class I and class II loci were covered by HLA typing, at four-digit resolution. Several DR-DQ haplotypes were treated as single units for association and clustering because of strong linkage in the cohort. The aim of the study was to test whether cataloging public T cell receptors could identify signatures of past pathogen exposure. General conclusions and limits of the study: HLA typing was unavailable for some donors at each locus, so association tests used only the typed subset. The authors suggested that the approach could potentially be generalized to other disease states and immunological phenotypes. A later genetic analysis reported fewer N-insertions in productive TCRs among donors in an Asian-associated ancestry cluster than the roughly 620-donor mean. Broadly in line with IMGT annotations, most TCR beta V segments showed up in productive rearrangements about 87% or about 30% of the time in an earlier analysis of approximately 640 of the donors. In a later genetic analysis, a missense DCLRE1C variant was associated with V-gene and J-gene trimming of TCR beta chains, and the association was replicated in an independent cohort. According to a later analysis, most CMV-associated TCR beta chains appeared to be HLA-restricted, and the HLA associations seemed to be driven largely by CMV exposure. The earlier analysis of a few hundred of the donors excluded approximately 17 rarely observed V segments, including chromosome 9 orphons, because counts were too low. Sequencing depth was assumed to be roughly uniform across donors in the presence/absence analyses, though that assumption may not hold. Correlated functional status among segregating V segments might be attributable to linkage disequilibrium, but an unknown experimental factor could not be ruled out. For the cohort, immune exposure information was limited to CMV serostatus. The cohort was sequenced for TCR beta chains only, and without alpha or paired-chain data the features that could be detected were limited. According to a later analysis, parvovirus B19, influenza, CMV and Epstein-Barr virus appeared linked to several top co-occurrence clusters. A later analysis found that TCR association rates varied across HLA loci, with DRB1 alleles showing the most associated TCRs and HLA-C alleles the fewest. Strong co-occurrence of HLA alleles, especially DR and DQ, made assigning TCR associations to individual alleles difficult. A further reported finding was that TCR beta sequences accurately predicted the HLA-A and HLA-B alleles for most subjects in the first cohort. Specific HLA alleles were associated with roughly 17,000 TCR beta sequences at a false discovery rate of 0.05 in a later analysis. In a later analysis, HLA-associated TCR beta chains showed more clonal expansion and lower generation probabilities than non-associated chains that were equally common. In vitro tests confirmed that a few of the cytomegalovirus-associated TCR beta chains recognize cytomegalovirus antigens. The study gave a list of 150 to 200 TCR beta chains associated with cytomegalovirus. A group of highly shared sequence variants was considered likely to be a technical artifact of the sequencing pipeline. Across donors, most TCR sequences were observed very rarely, whereas some public TCRs were present in many individuals. In both the original and validation cohorts, the classifier was reported to diagnose cytomegalovirus status with high specificity and sensitivity.

To prepare the library, the immunoSEQ multiplex PCR assay was applied. For the multiplex PCR, a mixture combining 60 forward primers for TCR Vbeta segments and 13 reverse primers for TCR Jbeta segments was used. A multiplex PCR assay on genomic DNA amplified the CDR3 region of rearranged TCR beta genes. On the Illumina HiSeq System, the amplified TCR beta libraries were sequenced as 87-base-pair reads. On the authors' methods: A later analysis tallied about 77 million unique TCR beta chains across the 650 to 750 repertoires, and some 12 million of those chains were shared by two or more donors. Raw reads were error-corrected and collapsed into unique sequences with a nearest-neighbor algorithm that merged closely related sequences to remove PCR and sequencing errors. V, D and J gene segments were assigned by aligning CDR3 sequences to IMGT reference sequences. For a sequence to be retained, at least a six-nucleotide match to both a V gene segment and a J gene segment was required. A rearrangement counted as productive if the CDR3 had no stop codons and remained in frame with V and J, and every other rearrangement counted as non-productive. CDR3 was defined according to IMGT convention as the region running from the second conserved V-encoded cysteine to the conserved J-encoded phenylalanine. The earlier analysis of approximately 500 of the donors excluded sequences that lacked an unambiguous match to a single V gene segment. In an earlier analysis of some 590 of the donors, a V segment was called functional when productive rearrangements were above 56.7%, and segregating when the standard deviation between donors exceeded 5%. To diagnose cytomegalovirus status from the catalog of TCR beta chain sequences, a statistical classification framework was built. A later analysis assigned V and J genes by comparing TCR nucleotide sequences with IMGT/GENE-DB human TR gene sequences. Using the TCRdist pipeline, a later analysis assigned CDR3 sequences along with most-parsimonious VDJ recombination scenarios. A later analysis defined each TCR beta chain by its CDR3 amino acid sequence plus V-gene family, and excluded reads lacking a unique V-gene family. In a later analysis, 550 to 650 highly shared, low-generation-probability nucleotide sequences were removed to address suspected cross-contamination and a sequencing artifact. In a later analysis, a clonal expansion index was calculated for each public chain from normalized within-repertoire ranks of inferred template counts. In a later analysis, generation probabilities were computed using a VDJ recombination model fitted to out-of-frame rearrangements, and the results were checked against IGoR. Hypergeometric tests were used in a later analysis to score TCR-TCR, TCR-HLA and TCR-CMV co-occurrence, with a repertoire-size bias correction applied to the TCR pairs. In a later analysis, false discovery rates were estimated by permuting HLA or CMV assignments 20 times. In a later analysis, co-occurring TCRs were grouped with DBSCAN, and TCRdist sequence similarity was added when clustering was performed within HLA-allele-positive subsets. Repertoires with fewer than 30,000 or more than 120,000 public chains, plus five repertoires with anomalous nucleotide sharing, were excluded from co-occurrence clustering. TCRdb limited this immuneACCESS table to in-frame rearrangements with V and J called. A share of clones is missing; checked studies link under half to unresolved V genes, and the rest is unexplained. That table gives V, J and clone size, and the DNA gave D and trimming. The sample contains roughly 77,000 clones, 10% of them found a single time. In total, the top ten clones hold almost 25% of the sample.

The cohort consisted of more than 650 healthy bone marrow donors. All cohort members were sampled while nominally healthy, although unrecorded immune exposures were likely present. The donor tested CMV seropositive and was one of the 289 seropositive cohort members. Each donor provided a peripheral blood sample, and peripheral blood mononuclear cells were used for TCR beta sequencing. The Qiagen DNeasy Blood Extraction Kit was used to extract genomic DNA from the blood cell samples. This clone has only a few counts. Its specific antigen is unknown. No base qualities exist here, and no much larger clone lies one base off it. The TCR comes from a man aged 55 to 70 in good health and CMV-seropositive. The sample was PBMCs.

The bases are TGTGCCAGCAGCTTGGAACCGACTAGCGGCGGAAATGAGCAGTTCTTC. Translated, this gives CASSLEPTSGGNEQFF. The rearranged chain carries TRBV5-4 and TRBJ2-1; 9 nucleotides in the junction match TRBD2. The cysteine opens and the phenylalanine closes a CDR3 of 16 amino acids. Only the CDR3 DNA is retained, 48 bases long and in frame from the first base. Unmatched junction bases come to 8, with V trimmed by 0 bases and J by 7 bases. The germline V gene (reference sequence) specifies SGHNT as CDR1 and YYREEE as CDR2.